Only a few counts were recorded for the clone carrying this T cell receptor beta chain. What it binds is not known. TCRbeta library construction was performed incorporating unique molecular identifiers. TCRdb re-analysed the PCR reads in MiXCR, keeping a single row per CDR3 protein. The sample has approximately 400,000 distinct CDR3 sequences, roughly 15% seen once. This entry belongs to a study of T-cell reconstitution after alpha-beta-depleted transplantation in children. Study-wide results and caveats: Several hundred expanded graft clones reportedly gave rise to the alpha-beta T cells present about two months after transplant. Newly produced T cells mostly accounted for T-cell counts and diversity one year post-transplant.

This receptor was obtained from a boy in the first two years of life who had a stem cell transplant for Wiskott-Aldrich syndrome, so the T cells may come from the graft donor. The starting material was PBMCs, mostly from graft donor cells, obtained 360 days after TCRalphabeta/CD19-depleted stem cell transplant.

The DNA of the CDR3 is TGTGCCAGCAGTTTCGGAGGACTAAACTATGGCTACACCTTC. Its protein is CASSFGGLNYGYTF. The J gene is TRBJ1-2, the V gene TRBV12-3 or TRBV12-4; the D is unclear. Trimming pared 3 bases from V and 2 bases from J, leaving 10 bases between. The CDR3 is 14 amino acids.